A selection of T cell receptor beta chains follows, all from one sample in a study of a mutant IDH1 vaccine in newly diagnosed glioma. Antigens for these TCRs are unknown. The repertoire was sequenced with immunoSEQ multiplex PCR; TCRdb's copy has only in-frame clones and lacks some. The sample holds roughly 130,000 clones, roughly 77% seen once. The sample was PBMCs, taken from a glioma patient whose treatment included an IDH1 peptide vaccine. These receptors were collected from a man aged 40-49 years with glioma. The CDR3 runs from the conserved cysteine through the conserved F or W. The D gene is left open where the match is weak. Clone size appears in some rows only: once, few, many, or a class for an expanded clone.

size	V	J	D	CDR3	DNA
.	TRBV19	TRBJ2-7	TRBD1	CASSRDSSYEQYF	TGTGCCAGTAGCAGGGACAGTTCCTACGAGCAGTACTTC
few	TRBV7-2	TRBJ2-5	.	CASSPRGMGYPETQYF	TGTGCCAGCAGCCCCCGGGGGATGGGTTATCCAGAGACCCAGTACTTC
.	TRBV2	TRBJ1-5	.	CASTRDGVGNQPQHF	TGTGCCAGCACCCGGGACGGGGTCGGCAATCAGCCCCAGCATTTT
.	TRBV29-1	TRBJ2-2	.	CSVGKGQGANTGELFF	TGCAGCGTTGGAAAGGGGCAGGGAGCGAACACCGGGGAGCTGTTTTTT
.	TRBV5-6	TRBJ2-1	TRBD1	CASSLEGRGLNEQFF	TGTGCCAGCAGCTTGGAGGGCAGGGGGTTGAATGAGCAGTTCTTC
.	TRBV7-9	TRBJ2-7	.	CASSLTPGEQYF	TGTGCCAGCAGCTTAACGCCGGGCGAGCAGTACTTC
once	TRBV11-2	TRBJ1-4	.	CASSVYGPRREKLFF	TGTGCCAGCAGCGTTTACGGACCACGTAGGGAAAAACTGTTTTTT
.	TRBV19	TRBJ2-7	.	CASSMGRGSSYEQYF	TGTGCCAGTAGTATGGGGAGGGGGAGCTCCTACGAGCAGTACTTC
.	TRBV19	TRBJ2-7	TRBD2	CASSPSLAGVSEQYF	TGTGCCAGTAGTCCCTCACTAGCGGGAGTCTCCGAGCAGTACTTC
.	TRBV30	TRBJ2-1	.	CAAPGTRTHEQFF	TGTGCCGCCCCGGGAACTAGGACCCATGAGCAGTTCTTC
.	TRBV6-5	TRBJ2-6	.	CASSLASSGANVLTF	TGTGCCAGCAGCCTTGCATCGTCTGGGGCCAACGTCCTGACTTTC
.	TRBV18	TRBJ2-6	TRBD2	CASSPRSVAGGFTSGANVLTF	TGTGCCAGCTCACCAAGGTCGGTAGCGGGGGGATTCACCTCTGGGGCCAACGTCCTGACTTTC
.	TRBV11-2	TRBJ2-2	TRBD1	CASSLGTGASGELFF	TGTGCCAGCAGCTTAGGGACAGGGGCGTCCGGGGAGCTGTTTTTT
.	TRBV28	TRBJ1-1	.	CASSIPGPTEAFF	TGTGCCAGCAGTATCCCAGGGCCCACTGAAGCTTTCTTT
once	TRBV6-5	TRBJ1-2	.	CAARRGRNYGYTF	TGTGCCGCTAGACGGGGTCGAAACTATGGCTACACCTTC
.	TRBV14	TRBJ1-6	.	CASSQESFRDGGRSPLHF	TGTGCCAGCAGCCAAGAATCCTTCCGGGACGGTGGTCGGTCACCCCTCCACTTT
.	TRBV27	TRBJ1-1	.	CASSFGGAETNTIEAFF	TGTGCCAGCAGTTTCGGGGGGGCGGAAACGAACACTATTGAAGCTTTCTTT
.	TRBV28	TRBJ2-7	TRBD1	CASSLIGTGDVEQYF	TGTGCCAGCAGTTTAATCGGGACAGGGGACGTCGAGCAGTACTTC
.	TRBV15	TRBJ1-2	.	CATSRSMDGGSEGYTF	TGTGCCACCAGCAGATCTATGGACGGGGGGTCCGAAGGCTACACCTTC
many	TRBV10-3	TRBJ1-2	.	CAISEGGRSPLGYGYTF	TGTGCCATCAGTGAGGGGGGCAGGAGCCCGCTAGGCTATGGCTACACCTTC
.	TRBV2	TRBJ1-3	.	CASSRREQLGNTIYF	TGTGCCAGCAGTCGAAGGGAACAGCTTGGAAACACCATATATTTT
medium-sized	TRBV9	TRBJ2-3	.	CASSVGVDSTDTQYF	TGTGCCAGCAGCGTAGGTGTGGACAGCACAGATACGCAGTATTTT